These 10 T cell receptor beta chains were all obtained from the same sample, sequenced in a study of T cells after yellow fever vaccination. TCRdb used MiXCR to reprocess the 5' RACE reads, holding one entry per CDR3 protein. The sample lists 610,000 or so distinct CDR3 sequences, 9% to 15% occurring once. Sequenced here: PBMCs, sampled on the day of the yellow fever booster vaccination. These receptors came from a man under 40 who received the YFV17D yellow fever vaccine.

This clonotype has only a few counts. This chain links TRBV18 with TRBJ1-1; D is uncertain. V lost 4 bases to trimming and J lost 6 bases, with 12 bases between them. The germline V gene encodes CDR1 KGHSH and CDR2 LQKENI. The CDR3 covers 13 residues. The DNA for the CDR3 is TGTGCCAGCTCACAGGGCGGTACGGCTGAAGCTTTCTTT. It yields the protein CASSQGGTAEAFF.

This clonotype came up a few times. The V call is TRBV20-1, the J call TRBJ2-3, with unresolved D. Between the trimmed V and J ends, which lost 6 bases and 0 bases, there was a span of 13 bases. The CDR3 totals 14 residues. Germline V gene data show CDR1 as DFQATT and CDR2 as SNEGSKA (reference sequence). The DNA of the CDR3 is TGCAGTGCCACCGTACGGGCTAGCACAGATACGCAGTATTTT. This sequence encodes CSATVRASTDTQYF.

On this clonotype itself: This may be a read error, as it is one base from a much larger clone. This chain connects TRBV7-2 to TRBJ1-1, with a possible D match to TRBD1 (6 bases). V lost 2 bases, J lost 0 bases, and 10 bases lay in between. There are 15 residues in the CDR3. Per germline, CDR1 SGHTA and CDR2 FQGNSA. The chain's CDR3 is CASSLRGTMNTEAFF. CDR3 nucleotide sequence: TGTGCCAGCAGCTTAAGGGGGACCATGAACACTGAAGCTTTCTTT. Complete variable domain (other parts from reference TRBV7-2 and TRBJ1-1): GAGVSQSPSNKVTEKGKDVELRCDPISGHTALYWYRQSLGQGLEFLIYFQGNSAPDKSGLPSDRFSAERTGGSVSTLTIQRTQQEDSAVYLCASSLRGTMNTEAFFGQGTRLTVV.

This chain uses TRBV7-6 with TRBJ2-5; D remains ambiguous. With 6 bases removed from V and 5 bases from J, the gap between germline ends came to 13 bases. The germline V gene has CDR1 SGHVS and CDR2 FNYEAQ. The CDR3 sequence is 13 residues long. The CDR3 nucleotides are TGTGCCAGCAGATTCGGTCCCTGGGAGACCCAGTACTTC. Amino acids: CASRFGPWETQYF.

This chain joins TRBV27 and TRBJ2-4; D possibly corresponds to TRBD2 (6 bases). Trimming pared 5 bases from V and 9 bases from J, leaving 17 bases between. The CDR3 runs 14 residues. The germline V gene has CDR1 MNHEY and CDR2 SMNVEV (reference sequence). The CDR3 DNA follows: TGTGCCAGCAGTGGGTACGGATCGCGGGGCATTCAGTACTTC. Residues: CASSGYGSRGIQYF.

This clonotype came up a few times. The J gene is TRBJ2-7, the V gene TRBV7-9, with a tentative D call TRBD1 (5 bases). Trimming took off 9 bases at V and 2 bases at J, with 17 bases between the two ends. The CDR3 is made up of 14 amino acids. Per the germline V gene, CDR1 is SEHNR and CDR2 is FQNEAQ (reference sequence). CDR3 sequence (DNA): TGTGCCAGTTCCGACGGACACTATCCCTACGAGCAGTACTTC. Its translation: CASSDGHYPYEQYF.

This clonotype was recorded a few times. The V call is TRBV27, the J call TRBJ2-2; D is ambiguous. The CDR3 extends over 15 amino acids. Trimming cost V 3 bases and J 0 bases, with 8 bases left between them. The V gene's germline CDR1 is MNHEY and CDR2 SMNVEV (reference sequence). CDR3 in DNA: TGTGCCAGCAGTTTGGAGCCAACGAACACCGGGGAGCTGTTTTTT. Its protein is CASSLEPTNTGELFF.

This clonotype has only a few counts. The gene calls are TRBV7-9 and TRBJ2-2; D is possibly TRBD1 or TRBD2 (5 bases each). The V and J ends lost 5 bases and 7 bases respectively, with 8 bases between them. This CDR3 is built from 12 residues. CDR1 and CDR2 (germline): SEHNR, FQNEAQ (reference sequence). CDR3 bases: TGTGCCAGCAGCGCTGGGGGCGGGGAGCTGTTTTTT. As protein: CASSAGGGELFF.

The chain couples TRBV11-2 to TRBJ2-3, with TRBD2 matching 8 bases. Germline V gene lookup returns CDR1 SGHAT and CDR2 FQNNGV. The CDR3 loop spans 17 amino acids. V was clipped by 6 bases and J by 2 bases; unmatched bases: 13. As DNA, the CDR3 is TGTGCCAGCAGGGGGGCCTCAGCGGGAGCAGTCACAGATACGCAGTATTTT. It codes for CASRGASAGAVTDTQYF.

This clonotype was picked up a small number of times. CDR3 residues: CASSPQDKWDTEAFF. CDR3 in DNA: TGTGCCAGCTCACCACAGGACAAGTGGGACACTGAAGCTTTCTTT. The V gene is TRBV18, the J gene TRBJ1-1; tentatively, D is TRBD1 (5 bases). Germline V gene lookup returns CDR1 KGHSH and CDR2 LQKENI. The CDR3 is 15 residues long. The V end was cut by 1 base, the J end by 3 bases, with 12 bases between.